This TCR beta chain was obtained from a study of blood T cell repertoires in COVID-19. At the level of the study: Specimens from acute and convalescent COVID-19 originated in the United States, Italy and Spain. T cells, B-cell-depleted T cells, or PBMCs provided the cDNA or gDNA that served as material.

The germline V gene has CDR1 GTSNPN and CDR2 SVGIG (reference sequence). This CDR3 has 14 residues. Trimming at V came to 5 bases and at J to 3 bases, leaving 5 bases not matched to a gene. As processed by the authors: Using reference gene primer amplification, nucleated cell counts were estimated. This table comes from immunoSEQ multiplex PCR, and its TCRdb copy is limited to in-frame clones, with some not included. The V and J calls and clone size come from that table; D and trimming were worked out from the DNA. Altogether approximately 250,000 clones are present, roughly 81% being singletons, with the ten largest covering more than 0.75%.

This receptor was obtained from a middle-aged man with acute or convalescent COVID-19. The chain is built from TRBV30 and TRBJ1-3, with 9 bases fitting TRBD1. Specimen: peripheral blood. CDR3 amino acids: CAWGGQGGGNTIYF. In DNA form, the CDR3 reads TGTGCCTGGGGGGGACAGGGAGGTGGAAACACCATATATTTT.